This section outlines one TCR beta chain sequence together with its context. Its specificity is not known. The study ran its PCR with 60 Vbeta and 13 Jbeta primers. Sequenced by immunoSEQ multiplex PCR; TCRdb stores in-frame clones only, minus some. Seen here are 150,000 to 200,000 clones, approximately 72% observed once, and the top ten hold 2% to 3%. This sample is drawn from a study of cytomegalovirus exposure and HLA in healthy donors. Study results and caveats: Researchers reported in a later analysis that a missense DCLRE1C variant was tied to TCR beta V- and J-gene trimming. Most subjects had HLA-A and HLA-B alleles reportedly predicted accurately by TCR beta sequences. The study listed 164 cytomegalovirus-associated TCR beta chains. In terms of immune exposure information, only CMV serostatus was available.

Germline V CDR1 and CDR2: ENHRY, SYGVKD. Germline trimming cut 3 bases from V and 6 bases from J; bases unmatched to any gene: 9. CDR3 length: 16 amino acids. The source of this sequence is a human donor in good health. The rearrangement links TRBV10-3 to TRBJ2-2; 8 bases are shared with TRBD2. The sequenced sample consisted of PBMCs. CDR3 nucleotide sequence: TGTGCCATCAGTGATATCTCGGGGGGGGCCGCCGGGGAGCTGTTTTTT. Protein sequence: CAISDISGGAAGELFF.